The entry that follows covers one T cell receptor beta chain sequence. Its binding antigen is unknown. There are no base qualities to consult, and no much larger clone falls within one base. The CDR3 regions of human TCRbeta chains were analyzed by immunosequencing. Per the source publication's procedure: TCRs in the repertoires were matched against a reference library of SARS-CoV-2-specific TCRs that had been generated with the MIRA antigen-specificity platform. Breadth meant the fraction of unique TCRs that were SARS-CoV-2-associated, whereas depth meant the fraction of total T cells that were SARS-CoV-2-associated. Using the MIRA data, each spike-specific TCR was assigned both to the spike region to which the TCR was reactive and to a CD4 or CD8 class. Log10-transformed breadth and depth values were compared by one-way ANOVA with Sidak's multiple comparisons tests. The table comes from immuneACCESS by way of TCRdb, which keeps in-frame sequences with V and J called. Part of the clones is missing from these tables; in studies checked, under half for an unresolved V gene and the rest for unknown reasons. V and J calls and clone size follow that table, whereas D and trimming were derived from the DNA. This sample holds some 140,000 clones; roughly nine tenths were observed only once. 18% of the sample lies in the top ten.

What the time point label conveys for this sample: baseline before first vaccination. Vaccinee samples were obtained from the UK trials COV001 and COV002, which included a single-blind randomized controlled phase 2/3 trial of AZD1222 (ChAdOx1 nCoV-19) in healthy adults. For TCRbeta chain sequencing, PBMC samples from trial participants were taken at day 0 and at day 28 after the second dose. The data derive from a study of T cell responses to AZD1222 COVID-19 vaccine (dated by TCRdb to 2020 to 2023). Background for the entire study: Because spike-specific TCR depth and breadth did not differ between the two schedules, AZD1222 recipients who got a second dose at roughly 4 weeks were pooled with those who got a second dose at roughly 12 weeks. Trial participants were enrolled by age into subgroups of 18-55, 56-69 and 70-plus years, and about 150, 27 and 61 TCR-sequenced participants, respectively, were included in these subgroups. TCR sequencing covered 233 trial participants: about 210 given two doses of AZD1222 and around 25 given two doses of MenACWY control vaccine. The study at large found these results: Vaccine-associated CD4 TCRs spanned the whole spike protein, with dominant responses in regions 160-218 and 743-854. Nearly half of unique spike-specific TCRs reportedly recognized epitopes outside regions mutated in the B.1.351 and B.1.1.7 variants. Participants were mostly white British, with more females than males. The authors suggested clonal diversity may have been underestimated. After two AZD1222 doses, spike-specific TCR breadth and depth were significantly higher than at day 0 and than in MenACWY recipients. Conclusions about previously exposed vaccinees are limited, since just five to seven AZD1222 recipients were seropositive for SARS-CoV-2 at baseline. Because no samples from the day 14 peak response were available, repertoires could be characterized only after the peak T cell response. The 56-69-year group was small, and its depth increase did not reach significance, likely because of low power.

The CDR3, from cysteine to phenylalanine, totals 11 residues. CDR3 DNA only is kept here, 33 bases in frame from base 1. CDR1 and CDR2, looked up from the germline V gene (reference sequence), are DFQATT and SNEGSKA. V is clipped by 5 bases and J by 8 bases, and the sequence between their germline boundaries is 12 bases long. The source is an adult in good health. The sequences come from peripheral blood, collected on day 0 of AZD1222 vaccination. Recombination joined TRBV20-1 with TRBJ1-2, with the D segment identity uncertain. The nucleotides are TGCAGTGCTTTAGGCGTCAACGGCTACACCTTC. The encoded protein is CSALGVNGYTF.